The T cell receptor beta chain under discussion was sequenced for a study of T-cell memory formation after mild COVID-19. Study details: Each donor largely had its own TCR clusters. Regarding the study as a whole: Pre-infection memory contained some responding clones, which suggested that cross-reactive memory had joined.

In regard to this clonotype: No antigen is known for it.

TCRdb reanalysed the 5' RACE reads using MiXCR and keeps one entry per CDR3 protein. The table records roughly 600,000 distinct CDR3 sequences, about a sixth of them present only once. Sequenced sample: PBMCs or a T cell subset sorted from them (not recorded which). The receptor was isolated from an adult woman who had mild COVID-19 (a few samples of this study predate the infection). Cell type and time point are not known.

The CDR3 DNA sequence: TGTGCCAGCACCCCTTGGGGAGGGGGCAACACTGAAGCTTTCTTT. Residues: CASTPWGGGNTEAFF. The chain combines TRBV6-5 with TRBJ1-1; 7 bases line up with TRBD1. CDR1 is MNHEY, CDR2 SVGAGI, per germline. The CDR3 sequence is 15 residues long. V gave up 7 bases and J gave up 2 bases; unmatched junction bases: 10.